This is a list of T cell receptor beta chains from one sample in a study of shared clonotypes between healthy human individuals. Profiled with immunoSEQ multiplex PCR; TCRdb holds only in-frame clones, not every one. The sample has 100,000 to 120,000 clones, 55% to 80% seen once. Specimen: memory CD8+ T cells sorted from blood. These receptors were obtained from a woman aged 25 to 39 in good health. The CDR3 runs from the conserved cysteine through the conserved F or W. The order of the fields is D gene, J gene, CDR3 length, clone size, V gene, CDR3 DNA, CDR3 protein. D genes are given only for firm matches. Size tells how often a clone was seen (once, few, many) or the class of an expanded clone, and some rows leave it out.

d_call: -; j_call: TRBJ1-2; cdr3_length: 12; clone_size: -; v_call: TRBV5-1; cdr3_nt: TGCGCCAGCAGCTTGGAGGGTCCTGGCTACACCTTC; cdr3_aa: CASSLEGPGYTF
d_call: -; j_call: TRBJ2-7; cdr3_length: 12; clone_size: -; v_call: TRBV5-4; cdr3_nt: TGTGCCAGCAGCCCGCTGACGGGTAGGCAGTACTTC; cdr3_aa: CASSPLTGRQYF
d_call: -; j_call: TRBJ2-2; cdr3_length: 16; clone_size: -; v_call: TRBV10-1; cdr3_nt: TGCGCCAGCAGTGAGAGGCGAGACTCAAACACCGGGGAGCTGTTTTTT; cdr3_aa: CASSERRDSNTGELFF
d_call: -; j_call: TRBJ2-3; cdr3_length: 13; clone_size: -; v_call: TRBV5-1; cdr3_nt: TGCGCCAGCAGCTTTGGCCAGACGGATACGCAGTATTTT; cdr3_aa: CASSFGQTDTQYF
d_call: -; j_call: TRBJ1-2; cdr3_length: 12; clone_size: -; v_call: TRBV9; cdr3_nt: TGTGCCAGCAGCGTAGGAGTAAGAGGCTACACCTTC; cdr3_aa: CASSVGVRGYTF
d_call: -; j_call: TRBJ2-7; cdr3_length: 14; clone_size: -; v_call: TRBV9; cdr3_nt: TGTGCCAGCAACTCCGGCGGCAATTCCTACGAGCAGTACTTC; cdr3_aa: CASNSGGNSYEQYF
d_call: TRBD1; j_call: TRBJ1-2; cdr3_length: 15; clone_size: -; v_call: TRBV5-6; cdr3_nt: TGTGCCAGCCGCCGCCCGACAGGGCTGCCTTATGGCTACACCTTC; cdr3_aa: CASRRPTGLPYGYTF
d_call: -; j_call: TRBJ2-7; cdr3_length: 12; clone_size: few; v_call: TRBV7-9; cdr3_nt: TGTGCCAGCAGCCCCGAACTCCACGAGCAGTACTTC; cdr3_aa: CASSPELHEQYF
d_call: -; j_call: TRBJ2-1; cdr3_length: 16; clone_size: few; v_call: TRBV18; cdr3_nt: TGTGCCAGCTCACCAACCATCAGCTCGGTACGGCCTGAGCAGTTCTTC; cdr3_aa: CASSPTISSVRPEQFF
d_call: TRBD1; j_call: TRBJ1-2; cdr3_length: 13; clone_size: few; v_call: TRBV7-1; cdr3_nt: TGTGCCAGCAGCTCCGGACAGGACTATGGCTACACCTTC; cdr3_aa: CASSSGQDYGYTF
d_call: -; j_call: TRBJ1-3; cdr3_length: 12; clone_size: once; v_call: TRBV5-5; cdr3_nt: TGTTCCACAGAGAGCTCTGGAAACACCATATATTTT; cdr3_aa: CSTESSGNTIYF
d_call: TRBD1; j_call: TRBJ1-1; cdr3_length: 14; clone_size: -; v_call: TRBV6-4; cdr3_nt: TGTGCCAGCAGTTCGGGACAGGAAGGCACTGAAGCTTTCTTT; cdr3_aa: CASSSGQEGTEAFF
d_call: -; j_call: TRBJ2-7; cdr3_length: 16; clone_size: -; v_call: TRBV15; cdr3_nt: TGTGCCACCAGCCCAACACGGGTTGCATCATCCTACGAGCAGTACTTC; cdr3_aa: CATSPTRVASSYEQYF
d_call: -; j_call: TRBJ2-3; cdr3_length: 15; clone_size: many; v_call: TRBV11-2; cdr3_nt: TGTGCCAGCAGCTACTCGTCAGGGACCACAGATACGCAGTATTTT; cdr3_aa: CASSYSSGTTDTQYF
d_call: TRBD1; j_call: TRBJ1-3; cdr3_length: 14; clone_size: -; v_call: TRBV6-6; cdr3_nt: TGTGCCAGCAGTGGGACGGACAGGGCAAACACCATATATTTT; cdr3_aa: CASSGTDRANTIYF
d_call: TRBD1; j_call: TRBJ2-5; cdr3_length: 16; clone_size: -; v_call: TRBV7-9; cdr3_nt: TGTGCCAGCAGCTGGGGACAGGGCCTGTACCAAGAGACCCAGTACTTC; cdr3_aa: CASSWGQGLYQETQYF
d_call: -; j_call: TRBJ2-1; cdr3_length: 15; clone_size: -; v_call: TRBV13; cdr3_nt: TGTGCCAGCAGCCTACCCGGGTTCTCCTACAATGAGCAGTTCTTC; cdr3_aa: CASSLPGFSYNEQFF
d_call: -; j_call: TRBJ2-1; cdr3_length: 12; clone_size: -; v_call: TRBV9; cdr3_nt: TGTGCCAGCAGCGCCTATGGGGTCGAGCAGTTCTTC; cdr3_aa: CASSAYGVEQFF
d_call: -; j_call: TRBJ1-5; cdr3_length: 16; clone_size: -; v_call: TRBV2; cdr3_nt: TGTGCCAGCAGTGAGGGCGGACCACTCGGCGGGCAGCCCCAGCATTTT; cdr3_aa: CASSEGGPLGGQPQHF
d_call: TRBD1; j_call: TRBJ2-1; cdr3_length: 15; clone_size: -; v_call: TRBV28; cdr3_nt: TGTGCCAGCAGTTTGGGGACAGGGGTTTACAATGAGCAGTTCTTC; cdr3_aa: CASSLGTGVYNEQFF
d_call: -; j_call: TRBJ2-1; cdr3_length: 15; clone_size: -; v_call: TRBV13; cdr3_nt: TGTGCCAGCAGCTGGACAGTTAGCTCCTACAATGAGCAGTTCTTC; cdr3_aa: CASSWTVSSYNEQFF
d_call: TRBD1; j_call: TRBJ2-7; cdr3_length: 14; clone_size: few; v_call: TRBV4-2; cdr3_nt: TGTGCCAGCAGCGGACTACAGGGGGCTAGAGAGCAGTACTTC; cdr3_aa: CASSGLQGAREQYF
d_call: TRBD2; j_call: TRBJ2-5; cdr3_length: 15; clone_size: -; v_call: TRBV7-6; cdr3_nt: TGTGCCAGCAGCTTTATAGCGGGAGGCCCGGAGACCCAGTACTTC; cdr3_aa: CASSFIAGGPETQYF
d_call: -; j_call: TRBJ2-7; cdr3_length: 13; clone_size: -; v_call: TRBV2; cdr3_nt: TGTGCCAGCAGTGAAGCGGGAGCCTACGAGCAGTACTTC; cdr3_aa: CASSEAGAYEQYF
d_call: -; j_call: TRBJ2-7; cdr3_length: 15; clone_size: -; v_call: TRBV7-9; cdr3_nt: TGTGCCAGCAGCTTACAAGGGAACCCGAGAGACGAGCAGTACTTC; cdr3_aa: CASSLQGNPRDEQYF
d_call: -; j_call: TRBJ2-7; cdr3_length: 13; clone_size: -; v_call: TRBV7-9; cdr3_nt: TGTGCCAGCAGAGCACACCTCTCCTACGAGCAGTACTTC; cdr3_aa: CASRAHLSYEQYF
d_call: TRBD2; j_call: TRBJ2-4; cdr3_length: 19; clone_size: -; v_call: TRBV5-1; cdr3_nt: TGCGCCAGCAGCTTGTCGGGACTAGCGGGAGTAAGTTCCAAAAACATTCAGTACTTC; cdr3_aa: CASSLSGLAGVSSKNIQYF
d_call: TRBD1; j_call: TRBJ1-1; cdr3_length: 14; clone_size: -; v_call: TRBV7-9; cdr3_nt: TGTGCCAGCAGCCCTCAGGGGGCCAACACTGAAGCTTTCTTT; cdr3_aa: CASSPQGANTEAFF
d_call: -; j_call: TRBJ2-7; cdr3_length: 14; clone_size: -; v_call: TRBV2; cdr3_nt: TGTGCCAGCAATAAGTGGCTGCTCTCCTACGAGCAGTACTTC; cdr3_aa: CASNKWLLSYEQYF
d_call: TRBD2; j_call: TRBJ2-7; cdr3_length: 19; clone_size: -; v_call: TRBV5-3; cdr3_nt: TGTGCCAGAAGCTTGGCCGGCATCATCGGTAGCGGGAGATCCTACGAGCAGTACTTC; cdr3_aa: CARSLAGIIGSGRSYEQYF
d_call: -; j_call: TRBJ2-7; cdr3_length: 15; clone_size: few; v_call: TRBV28; cdr3_nt: TGTGCCAGCACTCGTTCTAGCGAAGTACTACGGGGGCAGTACTTC; cdr3_aa: CASTRSSEVLRGQYF
d_call: TRBD1; j_call: TRBJ1-1; cdr3_length: 16; clone_size: once; v_call: TRBV6-1; cdr3_nt: TGTGCCAGCAGTGAAGGGACGGGGACAGGGGCGGCTGAAGCTTTCTTT; cdr3_aa: CASSEGTGTGAAEAFF
d_call: TRBD1; j_call: TRBJ2-7; cdr3_length: 15; clone_size: once; v_call: TRBV10-1; cdr3_nt: TGCGCCAGCAGACCCCCCGGGACAGGGGCAGACGAGCAGTACTTC; cdr3_aa: CASRPPGTGADEQYF
d_call: -; j_call: TRBJ2-3; cdr3_length: 13; clone_size: -; v_call: TRBV5-1; cdr3_nt: TGCGCCAGCAGCCAGACAGGCACAGATACGCAGTATTTT; cdr3_aa: CASSQTGTDTQYF
d_call: TRBD2; j_call: TRBJ2-3; cdr3_length: 13; clone_size: -; v_call: TRBV2; cdr3_nt: TGTGCCAGCAGCGGGACTAGAGGAGATACGCAGTATTTT; cdr3_aa: CASSGTRGDTQYF
d_call: TRBD2; j_call: TRBJ2-7; cdr3_length: 16; clone_size: -; v_call: TRBV13; cdr3_nt: TGTGCCAGCAGCACGGGACTAGCGGAGCTCTCCTACGAGCAGTACTTC; cdr3_aa: CASSTGLAELSYEQYF
d_call: -; j_call: TRBJ2-1; cdr3_length: 13; clone_size: -; v_call: TRBV27; cdr3_nt: TGTGCCAGCAGTTTTATTGAATCCGGTGAGCAGTTCTTC; cdr3_aa: CASSFIESGEQFF
d_call: TRBD1; j_call: TRBJ2-7; cdr3_length: 14; clone_size: -; v_call: TRBV2; cdr3_nt: TGTGCCAGCAGTGAGGACAGGGGGCTGTACGAGCAGTACTTC; cdr3_aa: CASSEDRGLYEQYF
d_call: -; j_call: TRBJ2-1; cdr3_length: 13; clone_size: once; v_call: TRBV6-4; cdr3_nt: TGTGCCAGCAGTGCAACGGTGTACAATGAGCAGTTCTTC; cdr3_aa: CASSATVYNEQFF
d_call: TRBD1; j_call: TRBJ2-7; cdr3_length: 14; clone_size: -; v_call: TRBV7-9; cdr3_nt: TGTGCCAGCAGTCCTACAGGGGGCGCCTACGAGCAGTACTTC; cdr3_aa: CASSPTGGAYEQYF
d_call: TRBD1; j_call: TRBJ2-1; cdr3_length: 15; clone_size: once; v_call: TRBV7-9; cdr3_nt: TGTGCCAGCAGCCCGGGACAGGGGGCCCGCAATGAGCAGTTCTTC; cdr3_aa: CASSPGQGARNEQFF
d_call: -; j_call: TRBJ2-1; cdr3_length: 15; clone_size: -; v_call: TRBV9; cdr3_nt: TGTGCCAGCAGCGCGGGACGGGACTCCTACAATGAGCAGTTCTTC; cdr3_aa: CASSAGRDSYNEQFF
d_call: -; j_call: TRBJ2-7; cdr3_length: 14; clone_size: -; v_call: TRBV6-1; cdr3_nt: TGTGCCAGCAGTTGGGGGACACCCTCCTACGAGCAGTACTTC; cdr3_aa: CASSWGTPSYEQYF
d_call: TRBD1; j_call: TRBJ2-3; cdr3_length: 17; clone_size: few; v_call: TRBV25-1; cdr3_nt: TGTGCCAGCAGTGCCCCGACGGGACAGGGGACTACAGATACGCAGTATTTT; cdr3_aa: CASSAPTGQGTTDTQYF
d_call: -; j_call: TRBJ2-1; cdr3_length: 13; clone_size: -; v_call: TRBV5-6; cdr3_nt: TGTGCCAGCAGCTTCCCGGACTACAATGAGCAGTTCTTC; cdr3_aa: CASSFPDYNEQFF
d_call: -; j_call: TRBJ2-7; cdr3_length: 18; clone_size: -; v_call: TRBV7-9; cdr3_nt: TGTGCCAGCAGCTTAGGTAATCTGGGGGGGACAGCTAGCTACGAGCAGTACTTC; cdr3_aa: CASSLGNLGGTASYEQYF
d_call: -; j_call: TRBJ2-5; cdr3_length: 11; clone_size: -; v_call: TRBV29-1; cdr3_nt: TGCAGCGCAGATTACCAAGAGACCCAGTACTTC; cdr3_aa: CSADYQETQYF
d_call: TRBD1; j_call: TRBJ1-2; cdr3_length: 15; clone_size: -; v_call: TRBV30; cdr3_nt: TGTGCCTGGAGTCCCGGACAGGGGGGAAACTATGGCTACACCTTC; cdr3_aa: CAWSPGQGGNYGYTF
d_call: TRBD2; j_call: TRBJ2-3; cdr3_length: 15; clone_size: few; v_call: TRBV6-4; cdr3_nt: TGTGCCAGCAGTGACGGGGCGGGAGCGGCAGATACGCAGTATTTT; cdr3_aa: CASSDGAGAADTQYF
d_call: -; j_call: TRBJ1-3; cdr3_length: 13; clone_size: -; v_call: TRBV9; cdr3_nt: TGTGCCAGCAGCGTAGCTTGGGGGCACACCATATATTTT; cdr3_aa: CASSVAWGHTIYF
d_call: TRBD2; j_call: TRBJ2-7; cdr3_length: 15; clone_size: -; v_call: TRBV7-9; cdr3_nt: TGTGCCAGCAGCTCACATCGGACTAGTACCTACGAGCAGTACTTC; cdr3_aa: CASSSHRTSTYEQYF
d_call: -; j_call: TRBJ1-1; cdr3_length: 14; clone_size: -; v_call: TRBV19; cdr3_nt: TGTGCCAGTAGGCGGCGGCAGACAAACACTGAAGCTTTCTTT; cdr3_aa: CASRRRQTNTEAFF
d_call: -; j_call: TRBJ2-7; cdr3_length: 12; clone_size: few; v_call: TRBV7-8; cdr3_nt: TGTGCCAGCAGCTTTCTCTTCCACGAGCAGTACTTC; cdr3_aa: CASSFLFHEQYF
d_call: -; j_call: TRBJ1-4; cdr3_length: 14; clone_size: -; v_call: TRBV7-9; cdr3_nt: TGTGCCAGCAGCGTTCAGGGTGGAGATGAAAAACTGTTTTTT; cdr3_aa: CASSVQGGDEKLFF
d_call: -; j_call: TRBJ2-3; cdr3_length: 15; clone_size: many; v_call: TRBV4-2; cdr3_nt: TGTGCCAGCAGCCAAGATTACGGGAGCACAGATACGCAGTATTTT; cdr3_aa: CASSQDYGSTDTQYF
d_call: TRBD1; j_call: TRBJ1-1; cdr3_length: 18; clone_size: -; v_call: TRBV19; cdr3_nt: TGTGCCAGTAGTATATTTGCCGGACAGGCCGGCCGGGACACTGAAGCTTTCTTT; cdr3_aa: CASSIFAGQAGRDTEAFF
d_call: TRBD2; j_call: TRBJ2-2; cdr3_length: 15; clone_size: -; v_call: TRBV6-1; cdr3_nt: TGTGCCAGCAGTGATGAGACTAGCGGGAGTGGGGAGCTGTTTTTT; cdr3_aa: CASSDETSGSGELFF
d_call: -; j_call: TRBJ2-1; cdr3_length: 11; clone_size: -; v_call: TRBV5-1; cdr3_nt: TGCGCCAGCACAGCTTACAATGAGCAGTTCTTC; cdr3_aa: CASTAYNEQFF
d_call: TRBD1; j_call: TRBJ2-1; cdr3_length: 15; clone_size: -; v_call: TRBV13; cdr3_nt: TGTGCCAGCAGCTTATGGGACAGGGGGCAGAATGAGCAGTTCTTC; cdr3_aa: CASSLWDRGQNEQFF
d_call: -; j_call: TRBJ2-5; cdr3_length: 16; clone_size: -; v_call: TRBV7-2; cdr3_nt: TGTGCCAGCACCAAAAGTTGGGGCAGAAGAGGAGGGACCCAGTACTTC; cdr3_aa: CASTKSWGRRGGTQYF